Each of the 15 T cell receptor beta chains below was sequenced from the same sample in a study of immune cell composition in non-small cell lung cancer. Assay used: immunoSEQ multiplex PCR; TCRdb lists only in-frame clones, some missing. The repertoire includes 1,500 to 2,000 clones, about 83% of them detected once, and 9% to 10% sits in the top ten. This same sample was also taken into another study, of CD4 T cells in lung cancer.

The specimen was lung tumor tissue. Receptors were obtained from a human donor with non-small cell lung cancer.

The chain recombines TRBV19 with TRBJ2-3, with 10 bases lining up with TRBD1. The CDR3 extends over 15 amino acids. From germline, CDR1 is LNHDA and CDR2 SQIVND (reference sequence). V gave up 5 bases and J gave up 4 bases; unmatched junction bases: 6. The CDR3 coding sequence is TGTGCCAGTAGTTGGGGACAGGGGAGTCCAGATACGCAGTATTTT. Translated, it gives CASSWGQGSPDTQYF. The full variable domain, with the rest looked up from reference TRBV19 and TRBJ2-3, is DGGITQSPKYLFRKEGQNVTLSCEQNLNHDAMYWYRQDPGQGLRLIYYSQIVNDFQKGDIAEGYSVSREKKESFPLTVTSAQKNPTAFYLCASSWGQGSPDTQYFGPGTRLTVL.

The CDR3 DNA reads as TGTGCCAGCAGCCAAGATCTAGAAGGTGGCTACACCTTC. This codes for CASSQDLEGGYTF. The V call is TRBV11-2, the J call TRBJ1-2; D remains unclear. The V end was cut by 5 bases, the J end by 7 bases, with 14 bases between. CDR3 length equals 13 residues. The germline CDR1 and CDR2 sequences are SGHAT and FQNNGV. Variable domain in full (rest from reference TRBV11-2 and TRBJ1-2): EAGVAQSPRYKIIEKRQSVAFWCNPISGHATLYWYQQILGQGPKLLIQFQNNGVVDDSQLPKDRFSAERLKGVDSTLKIQPAKLEDSAVYLCASSQDLEGGYTFGSGTRLTVV.

The sample holds a few counts of this clone. V and J are TRBV14 and TRBJ1-2; TRBD1 matches 9 bases. This CDR3 is built from 13 residues. J was trimmed by 6 bases and V by 4 bases; bases with no gene match: 3. Germline-derived CDR1 and CDR2 are SGHDN and FVKESK. The CDR3 loop is CASSRTGEHGYTF. In DNA, the CDR3 is TGTGCCAGCAGCCGGACAGGGGAACATGGCTACACCTTC. The full variable domain, its missing parts supplied by reference TRBV14 and TRBJ1-2, is EAGVTQFPSHSVIEKGQTVTLRCDPISGHDNLYWYRRVMGKEIKFLLHFVKESKQDESGMPNNRFLAERTGGTYSTLKVQPAELEDSGVYFCASSRTGEHGYTFGSGTRLTVV.

The chain is built from TRBV19 and TRBJ2-7, with D perhaps TRBD2 (6 bases). The CDR3 extends over 13 amino acids. Looked up from germline, CDR1 is LNHDA and CDR2 is SQIVND (reference sequence). V was clipped by 6 bases and J by 2 bases, with 11 bases between them. CDR3 in amino acids: CASSPGGTYEQYF. The CDR3 coding sequence is TGTGCCAGTAGCCCCGGGGGAACCTACGAGCAGTACTTC.

The chain has TRBV11-2 and TRBJ1-5; D is unclear. V was clipped by 0 bases and J by 6 bases, with 9 bases between them. This CDR3 has 14 residues. The germline gives CDR1 SGHAT, CDR2 FQNNGV. CDR3 sequence reads: CASSLDPGVQPQHF. The CDR3, as DNA: TGTGCCAGCAGCTTAGATCCCGGGGTTCAGCCCCAGCATTTT.

V is TRBV7-2 and J is TRBJ2-2; the match to TRBD1 covers 8 bases. This CDR3 comprises 15 residues. Looked up from germline, CDR1 is SGHTA and CDR2 is FQGNSA. The ends lost 1 base at V and 4 bases at J; junction bases unmatched: 2. CDR3 sequence: CASSLGDRTTGELFF. The CDR3 DNA follows: TGTGCCAGCAGCTTAGGGGACAGGACCACCGGGGAGCTGTTTTTT.

The chain combines TRBV30 with TRBJ2-5; a possible D gene is TRBD1 (6 bases). CDR3 length: 13 amino acids. Germline V gives CDR1 GTSNPN, CDR2 SVGIG (reference sequence). V was pared by 4 bases and J by 0 bases, with 9 bases between. The CDR3 here is CAWTGAYQETQYF. The CDR3 coding sequence is TGTGCCTGGACAGGGGCCTACCAAGAGACCCAGTACTTC.

The rearrangement uses TRBV9 and TRBJ2-2; the D gene is possibly TRBD2 (6 bases). CDR3 size: 19 residues. The germline V gene has CDR1 SGDLS and CDR2 YYNGEE. Trimming removed 4 bases at V and 2 bases at J, with 24 bases between. The CDR3 DNA follows: TGTGCCAGCAGCACAAGGAGAGGGGTCGGGGGAGGCAACACCGGGGAGCTGTTTTTT. It translates to CASSTRRGVGGGNTGELFF.

This clone was detected a few times. The J gene is TRBJ2-2, the V gene TRBV11-3; a weak D match, TRBD2 (6 bases). There are 17 residues in the CDR3. Trimming stripped 5 bases from V and 2 bases from J, with 18 bases between. Germline CDR1 is SGHNT and CDR2 is YENEEA. The CDR3 here is CASSHTWDWENTGELFF. CDR3 sequence (DNA): TGTGCCAGCAGCCATACTTGGGACTGGGAAAACACCGGGGAGCTGTTTTTT.

This chain uses TRBV30 with TRBJ1-1; D might be TRBD1 (6 bases). There are 11 residues in the CDR3. Germline V gene data show CDR1 as GTSNPN and CDR2 as SVGIG (reference sequence). The V end lost 8 bases, the J end lost 1 base, and 8 bases lay between the germline ends. CDR3 protein: CARGQNTEAFF. The CDR3 nucleotides are TGTGCCAGGGGACAGAACACTGAAGCTTTCTTT.

The V gene is TRBV7-8, the J gene TRBJ2-2, with D perhaps TRBD2 (5 bases). Per germline, CDR1 SGHVS and CDR2 FQNEAQ. Trimming cost V 5 bases and J 8 bases, with 15 bases left between them. The CDR3 length is 14 residues. CDR3: CASSLTTRVGELFF. The CDR3 nucleotides are TGTGCCAGCAGCCTTACAACGAGGGTTGGGGAGCTGTTTTTT.

The rearrangement joins TRBV30 to TRBJ1-6, with D unresolved. The germline V gene encodes CDR1 GTSNPN and CDR2 SVGIG (reference sequence). The CDR3 is 13 amino acids. V lost 1 base and J 7 bases, leaving 8 bases between the germline ends. The CDR3, as DNA: TGTGCCTGGAGTGCAAATTCCAATTCACCCCTCCACTTT. Translation: CAWSANSNSPLHF.

The chain combines TRBV7-6 with TRBJ1-4, with TRBD1 matching 7 bases. Germline V gene lookup returns CDR1 SGHVS and CDR2 FNYEAQ. This CDR3 spans 16 amino acids. V dropped 3 bases and J dropped 4; count of bases not matched to a gene: 8. The CDR3 here is CASSLGGGGGNEKLFF. The CDR3 coding sequence is TGTGCCAGCAGCTTGGGAGGAGGGGGCGGTAATGAAAAACTGTTTTTT.

V and J are TRBV6-5 and TRBJ1-1; 7 bases are shared with TRBD1. V lost 6 bases and J lost 1; bases outside the gene matches: 2. From germline, CDR1 is MNHEY and CDR2 SVGAGI. The CDR3 contains 13 residues. The CDR3 region is CASRGTANTEAFF. The CDR3, as DNA: TGTGCCAGCAGAGGGACAGCGAACACTGAAGCTTTCTTT.

The chain combines TRBV7-2 with TRBJ2-3; D gene uncertain. Per germline, CDR1 SGHTA and CDR2 FQGNSA. Trimming removed 2 bases from V and 10 bases from J, with 7 bases in between. The CDR3 sequence is 11 residues long. DNA for the CDR3: TGTGCCAGCAGCTTATGGCCAGCGCAGTATTTT. Its protein is CASSLWPAQYF.